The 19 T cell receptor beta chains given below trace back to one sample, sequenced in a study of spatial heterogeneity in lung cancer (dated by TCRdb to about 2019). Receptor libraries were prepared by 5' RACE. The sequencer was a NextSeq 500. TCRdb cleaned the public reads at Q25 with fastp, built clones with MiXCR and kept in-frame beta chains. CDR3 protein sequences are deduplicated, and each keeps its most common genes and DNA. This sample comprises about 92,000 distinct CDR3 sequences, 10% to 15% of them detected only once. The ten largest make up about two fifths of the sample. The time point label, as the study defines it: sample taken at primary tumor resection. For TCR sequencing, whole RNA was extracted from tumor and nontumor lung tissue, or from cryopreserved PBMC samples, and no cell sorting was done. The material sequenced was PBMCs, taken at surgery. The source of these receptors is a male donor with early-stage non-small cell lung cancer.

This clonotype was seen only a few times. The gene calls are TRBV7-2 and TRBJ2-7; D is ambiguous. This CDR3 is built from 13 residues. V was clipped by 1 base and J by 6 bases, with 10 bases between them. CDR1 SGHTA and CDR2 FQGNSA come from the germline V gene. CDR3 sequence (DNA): TGTGCCAGCAGCTTAGTCTTACGACGCGAGCAGTACTTC. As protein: CASSLVLRREQYF.

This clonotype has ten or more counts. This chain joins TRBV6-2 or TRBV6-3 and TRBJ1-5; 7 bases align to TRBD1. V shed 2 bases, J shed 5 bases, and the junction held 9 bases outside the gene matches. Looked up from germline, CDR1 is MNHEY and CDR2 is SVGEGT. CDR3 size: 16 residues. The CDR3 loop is CASSYRGRLRDQPQHF. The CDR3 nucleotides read TGTGCCAGCAGTTACAGGGGGCGGCTTCGAGATCAGCCCCAGCATTTT.

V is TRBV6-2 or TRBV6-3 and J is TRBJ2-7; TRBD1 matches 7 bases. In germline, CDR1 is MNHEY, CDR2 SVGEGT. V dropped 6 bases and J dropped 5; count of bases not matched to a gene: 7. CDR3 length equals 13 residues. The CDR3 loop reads CASSEKQGHEQYF. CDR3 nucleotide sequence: TGTGCCAGCAGCGAAAAACAGGGGCACGAGCAGTACTTC.

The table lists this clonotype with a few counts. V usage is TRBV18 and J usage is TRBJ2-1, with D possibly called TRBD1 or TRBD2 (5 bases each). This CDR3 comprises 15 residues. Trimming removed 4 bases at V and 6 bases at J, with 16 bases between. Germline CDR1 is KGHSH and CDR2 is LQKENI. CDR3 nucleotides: TGTGCCAGCTCACTTAACCGGGACCGAAGCAATGAGCAGTTCTTC. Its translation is CASSLNRDRSNEQFF.

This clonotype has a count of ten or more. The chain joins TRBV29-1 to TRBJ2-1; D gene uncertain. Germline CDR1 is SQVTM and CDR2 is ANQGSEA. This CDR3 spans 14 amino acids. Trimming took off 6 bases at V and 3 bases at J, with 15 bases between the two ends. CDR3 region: CSVRAGVGYNEQFF. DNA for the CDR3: TGCAGCGTCCGAGCTGGAGTAGGCTACAATGAGCAGTTCTTC.

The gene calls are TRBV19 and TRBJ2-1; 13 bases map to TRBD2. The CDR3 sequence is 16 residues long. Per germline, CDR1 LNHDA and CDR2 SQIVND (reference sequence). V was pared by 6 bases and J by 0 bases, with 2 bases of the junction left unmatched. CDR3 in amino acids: CASSTSGGASYNEQFF. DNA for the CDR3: TGTGCCAGTAGCACTAGCGGGGGGGCCTCCTACAATGAGCAGTTCTTC.

The CDR3 loop is CASSRRRAGEKLFF. The CDR3 DNA reads as TGTGCCAGCAGTCGACGGAGGGCGGGCGAAAAACTGTTTTTT. The rearrangement uses TRBV28 and TRBJ1-4, with D hard to call. Germline values: CDR1 MDHEN, CDR2 SYDVKM. The germline V and J ends were trimmed by 5 bases and 8 bases, with 15 bases remaining between them. The CDR3 runs to 14 residues. The entire variable domain, with the rest obtained from reference TRBV28 and TRBJ1-4, is as follows: DVKVTQSSRYLVKRTGEKVFLECVQDMDHENMFWYRQDPGLGLRLIYFSYDVKMKEKGDIPEGYSVSREKKERFSLILESASTNQTSMYLCASSRRRAGEKLFFGSGTQLSVL.

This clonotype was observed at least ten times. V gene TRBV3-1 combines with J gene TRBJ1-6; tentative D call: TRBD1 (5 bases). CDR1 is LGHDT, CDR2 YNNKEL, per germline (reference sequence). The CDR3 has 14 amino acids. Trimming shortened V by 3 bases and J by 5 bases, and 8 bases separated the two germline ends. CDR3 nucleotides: TGTGCCAGCAGCCATTCGGGGGATAATTCACCCCTCCACTTT. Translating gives CASSHSGDNSPLHF. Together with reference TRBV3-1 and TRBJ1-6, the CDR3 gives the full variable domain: DTAVSQTPKYLVTQMGNDKSIKCEQNLGHDTMYWYKQDSKKFLKIMFSYNNKELIINETVPNRFSPKSPDKAHLNLHINSLELGDSAVYFCASSHSGDNSPLHFGNGTRLTVT.

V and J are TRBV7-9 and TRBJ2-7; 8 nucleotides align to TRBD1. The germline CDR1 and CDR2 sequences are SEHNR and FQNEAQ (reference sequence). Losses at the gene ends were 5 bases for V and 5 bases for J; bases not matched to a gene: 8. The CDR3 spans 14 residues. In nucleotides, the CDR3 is TGTGCCAGCAGCCTCCGACAGGGGAGCGACGAGCAGTACTTC. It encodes CASSLRQGSDEQYF.

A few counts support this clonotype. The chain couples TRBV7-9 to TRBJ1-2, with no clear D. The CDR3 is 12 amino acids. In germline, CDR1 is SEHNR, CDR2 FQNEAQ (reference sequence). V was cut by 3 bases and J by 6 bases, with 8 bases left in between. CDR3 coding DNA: TGTGCCAGCAGCTTTCCCGACCATGGCTACACCTTC. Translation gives CASSFPDHGYTF.

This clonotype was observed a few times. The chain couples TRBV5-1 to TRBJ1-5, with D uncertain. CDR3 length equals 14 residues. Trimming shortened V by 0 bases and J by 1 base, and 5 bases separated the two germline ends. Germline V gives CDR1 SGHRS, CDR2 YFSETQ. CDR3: CASSLGESNQPQHF. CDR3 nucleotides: TGCGCCAGCAGCTTGGGGGAAAGCAATCAGCCCCAGCATTTT.

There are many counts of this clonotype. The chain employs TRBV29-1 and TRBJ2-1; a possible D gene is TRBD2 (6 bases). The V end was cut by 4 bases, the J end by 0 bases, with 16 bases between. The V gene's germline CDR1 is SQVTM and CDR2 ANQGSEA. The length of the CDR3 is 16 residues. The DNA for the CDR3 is TGCAGCGTTGTCCGAGGCGGGACCCTCTCCTACAATGAGCAGTTCTTC. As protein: CSVVRGGTLSYNEQFF.

As DNA, the CDR3 is TGTGCCAGCTCACCACAAGTCTCCCGCTCCTACGAGCAGTACTTC. It is translated as CASSPQVSRSYEQYF. This chain connects TRBV18 to TRBJ2-7, with D unresolved. Germline values: CDR1 KGHSH, CDR2 LQKENI. The CDR3 loop spans 15 amino acids. Trimming pared 1 base from V and 0 bases from J, leaving 10 bases between. The variable domain in full, with the rest retrieved from reference TRBV18 and TRBJ2-7, is NAGVMQNPRHLVRRRGQEARLRCSPMKGHSHVYWYRQLPEEGLKFMVYLQKENIIDESGMPKERFSAEFPKEGPSILRIQQVVRGDSAAYFCASSPQVSRSYEQYFGPGTRLTVT.

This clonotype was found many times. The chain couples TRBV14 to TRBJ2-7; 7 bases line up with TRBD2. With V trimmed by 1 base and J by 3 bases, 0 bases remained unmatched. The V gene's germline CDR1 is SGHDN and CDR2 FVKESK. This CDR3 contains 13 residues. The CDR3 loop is CASSQGTSYEQYF. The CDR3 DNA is TGTGCCAGCAGCCAAGGGACTAGCTACGAGCAGTACTTC. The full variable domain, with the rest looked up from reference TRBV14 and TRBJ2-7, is EAGVTQFPSHSVIEKGQTVTLRCDPISGHDNLYWYRRVMGKEIKFLLHFVKESKQDESGMPNNRFLAERTGGTYSTLKVQPAELEDSGVYFCASSQGTSYEQYFGPGTRLTVT.

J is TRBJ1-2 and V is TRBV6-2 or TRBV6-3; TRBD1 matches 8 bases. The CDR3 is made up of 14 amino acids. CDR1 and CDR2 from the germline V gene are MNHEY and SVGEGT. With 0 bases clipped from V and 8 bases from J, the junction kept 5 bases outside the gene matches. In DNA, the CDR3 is TGTGCCAGCAGTTACTCGCAGGGGGCGAGCGGCTACACCTTC. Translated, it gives CASSYSQGASGYTF.

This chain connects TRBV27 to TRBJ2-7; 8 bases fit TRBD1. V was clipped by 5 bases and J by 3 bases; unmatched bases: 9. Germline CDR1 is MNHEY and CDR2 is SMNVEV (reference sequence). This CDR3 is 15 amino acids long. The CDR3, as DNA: TGTGCCAGCAGTCAGGGGACAGGAGCTTTCTACGAGCAGTACTTC. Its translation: CASSQGTGAFYEQYF.

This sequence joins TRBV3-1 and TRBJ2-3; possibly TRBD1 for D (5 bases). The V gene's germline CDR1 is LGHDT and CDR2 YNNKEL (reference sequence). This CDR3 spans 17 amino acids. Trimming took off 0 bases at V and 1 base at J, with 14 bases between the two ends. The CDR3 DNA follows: TGTGCCAGCAGCCAAGAGCGACAAAGGGGCCGCACAGATACGCAGTATTTT. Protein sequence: CASSQERQRGRTDTQYF.

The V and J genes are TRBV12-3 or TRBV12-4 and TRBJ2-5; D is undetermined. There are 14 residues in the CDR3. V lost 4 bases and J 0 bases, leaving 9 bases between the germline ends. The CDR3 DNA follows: TGTGCCAGCAGTTCCGCCGGGTACCAAGAGACCCAGTACTTC. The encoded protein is CASSSAGYQETQYF.

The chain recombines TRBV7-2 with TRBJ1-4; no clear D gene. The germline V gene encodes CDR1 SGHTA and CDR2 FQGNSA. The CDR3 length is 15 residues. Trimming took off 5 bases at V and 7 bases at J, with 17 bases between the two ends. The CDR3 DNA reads TGTGCCAGCAGCCGTTTTGGGGAAGGATTTGAAAAACTGTTTTTT. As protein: CASSRFGEGFEKLFF. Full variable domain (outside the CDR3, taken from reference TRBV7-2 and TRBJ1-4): GAGVSQSPSNKVTEKGKDVELRCDPISGHTALYWYRQSLGQGLEFLIYFQGNSAPDKSGLPSDRFSAERTGGSVSTLTIQRTQQEDSAVYLCASSRFGEGFEKLFFGSGTQLSVL.